This TCR beta chain was captured by sequencing in a study of blood T cell repertoires in COVID-19. Background on the study: The study drew acute and convalescent COVID-19 samples from the United States, Italy and Spain. PBMCs, B-cell-depleted T cells, or T cells were the source of the cDNA or gDNA that made up the material.

As handled by the study authors: Counts of nucleated cells, estimated from reference gene primer amplification, were obtained. The protocol was immunoSEQ multiplex PCR, while the TCRdb copy is restricted to in-frame clones and leaves out a portion. V, J and clone size reflect that table, while D and trimming were determined from the DNA. Of approximately 90,000 clones listed, around 90% are singletons. V was pared by 4 bases and J by 0 bases, with 10 bases between. CDR1 SGHRS and CDR2 YFSETQ come from the germline V gene. This CDR3 has 14 residues. The Seattle patients joined while their infection was active and were tracked longitudinally afterward.

The receptor was derived from a man aged 60 to 75 with COVID-19, enrolled during active disease. What was sequenced was peripheral blood. V gene TRBV5-1 combines with J gene TRBJ1-1; unclear D gene. The CDR3 DNA is TGCGCCAGCAGCATGACAAACATGAACACTGAAGCTTTCTTT. This codes for CASSMTNMNTEAFF.